Listed below are T cell receptor beta chains from one sample, sequenced in a study of shared clonotypes between healthy human individuals. Data came from immunoSEQ multiplex PCR; TCRdb stores just in-frame clones and leaves some out. The data hold around 1.4 million clones, with 98% observed a single time. Specimen: naive CD4+ T cells sorted from blood. The receptors here all came from a young man in good health. CDR3s include the opening cysteine and the closing phenylalanine or tryptophan. A D gene is named only where the DNA matches it firmly. Clone size is given for some rows only: seen once, a few or many times, or a class if the clone is expanded.

-,TRBJ2-1,TRBV19,-,CASSIQWWTYNEQFF,TGTGCCAGTAGTATCCAGTGGTGGACCTACAATGAGCAGTTCTTC
-,TRBJ2-7,TRBV5-4,TRBD2,CASSTSGRVQGEQYF,TGTGCCAGCAGCACTAGCGGGAGGGTTCAGGGCGAGCAGTACTTC
-,TRBJ2-6,TRBV18,TRBD1,CASSGLQGAARKAAGANVLTF,TGTGCCAGCTCGGGACTTCAGGGGGCGGCCCGAAAGGCGGCTGGGGCCAACGTCCTGACTTTC
-,TRBJ2-1,TRBV7-3,-,CASSLNSGVAYNEQFF,TGTGCCAGCAGCTTAAACTCGGGAGTGGCCTACAATGAGCAGTTCTTC
-,TRBJ2-3,TRBV15,-,CATRKDYSSTDTQYF,TGTGCCACCAGGAAAGACTACTCTAGCACAGATACGCAGTATTTT
-,TRBJ2-1,TRBV29-1,-,CSVGAVWGNEQFF,TGCAGCGTTGGAGCCGTATGGGGCAATGAGCAGTTCTTC
-,TRBJ2-7,TRBV7-6,-,CASSLAESEQYF,TGTGCCAGCAGCTTAGCAGAGTCCGAGCAGTACTTC
-,TRBJ2-1,TRBV11-3,TRBD2,CASSWGTTSYNEQFF,TGTGCCAGCAGCTGGGGGACTACCTCCTACAATGAGCAGTTCTTC
-,TRBJ1-4,TRBV5-4,TRBD1,CASSPDREPGREKLFF,TGTGCCAGCAGCCCTGACAGGGAACCAGGTAGAGAAAAACTGTTTTTT
-,TRBJ1-4,TRBV5-1,-,CASSFSGSDEKLFF,TGCGCCAGCAGCTTTTCAGGATCCGATGAAAAACTGTTTTTT
-,TRBJ2-5,TRBV5-5,-,CASSLGRQKETQYF,TGTGCCAGCAGCTTGGGACGGCAAAAAGAGACCCAGTACTTC
-,TRBJ1-2,TRBV2,-,CASSVRQGDYGYTF,TGTGCCAGCAGTGTAAGGCAGGGAGACTATGGCTACACCTTC
-,TRBJ2-7,TRBV14,-,CALLKGVDEQYF,TGTGCCCTCCTGAAGGGGGTCGACGAGCAGTACTTC
-,TRBJ2-1,TRBV27,-,CASSLKVAFDEQFF,TGTGCCAGCAGTTTAAAGGTAGCCTTCGATGAGCAGTTCTTC
-,TRBJ2-7,TRBV9,TRBD2,CASSVGRTSGYYEQYF,TGTGCCAGCAGCGTTGGACGGACTAGCGGGTACTACGAGCAGTACTTC
-,TRBJ1-4,TRBV28,-,CASSLFRADGGNEKLFF,TGTGCCAGCAGTTTATTCAGGGCAGACGGAGGTAATGAAAAACTGTTTTTT
-,TRBJ2-3,TRBV19,TRBD2,CASSIHLTSGGTDTQYF,TGTGCCAGTAGTATTCATCTGACTAGCGGGGGCACAGATACGCAGTATTTT
once,TRBJ2-1,TRBV2,-,CASMLALFLEQFF,TGTGCCAGCATGCTAGCGCTCTTCTTGGAGCAGTTCTTC
-,TRBJ2-1,TRBV29-1,TRBD2,CSVEDGRGSSYNEQFF,TGCAGCGTTGAAGATGGGCGCGGGAGCTCCTACAATGAGCAGTTCTTC
-,TRBJ2-3,TRBV30,-,CAWSVSGSRRAQYF,TGTGCCTGGAGTGTAAGTGGGAGCAGGCGTGCGCAGTATTTT
-,TRBJ2-6,TRBV6-5,-,CASSSPASSGANVLTF,TGTGCCAGCAGTTCCCCGGCGAGCTCTGGGGCCAACGTCCTGACTTTC
-,TRBJ2-3,TRBV29-1,-,CSVVGRSTDTQYF,TGCAGCGTTGTGGGACGGAGCACAGATACGCAGTATTTT
-,TRBJ2-1,TRBV5-1,TRBD1,CASSLQGVSYNEQFF,TGCGCCAGCAGCTTGCAGGGGGTATCCTACAATGAGCAGTTCTTC
-,TRBJ1-5,TRBV6-6,-,CASSYSDRRRRPQHF,TGTGCCAGCAGTTACTCGGACCGGAGGAGAAGGCCCCAGCATTTT
-,TRBJ2-1,TRBV9,TRBD1,CASSVTGDRYNEQFF,TGTGCCAGCAGCGTGACAGGGGATCGATACAATGAGCAGTTCTTC
-,TRBJ1-4,TRBV28,-,CASGRDGVTEKLFF,TGTGCCAGCGGACGGGATGGGGTAACTGAAAAACTGTTTTTT
-,TRBJ1-5,TRBV10-2,-,CASARDPGNQPQHF,TGCGCCAGTGCCCGGGACCCTGGCAATCAGCCCCAGCATTTT